The 2 T cell receptor beta chains listed next were all sequenced from one sample in a study of cytomegalovirus exposure and HLA in healthy donors. It was with 60 Vbeta and 13 Jbeta primers that the PCR ran. TCRdb's table, derived via immunoSEQ multiplex PCR, lists solely in-frame clones and lacks some. Counted here are around 190,000 clones, around 77% occurring once; the ten biggest clones make up just under 3%. The material sequenced was PBMCs. Receptors originate from a woman aged 25 to 45 in good health and CMV-seronegative.

The V gene is TRBV11-2, the J gene TRBJ2-7; D not certain. Trimming left V 3 bases short and J 2 bases short, with 14 bases between. The length of the CDR3 is 15 residues. Germline V CDR1 and CDR2: SGHAT, FQNNGV. The CDR3 DNA reads TGTGCCAGCAGCTTTGGCCCAGCGAATGCCTACGAGCAGTACTTC. This sequence encodes CASSFGPANAYEQYF. The whole variable domain, filled in from reference TRBV11-2 and TRBJ2-7, reads EAGVAQSPRYKIIEKRQSVAFWCNPISGHATLYWYQQILGQGPKLLIQFQNNGVVDDSQLPKDRFSAERLKGVDSTLKIQPAKLEDSAVYLCASSFGPANAYEQYFGPGTRLTVT.

This chain connects TRBV30 to TRBJ2-1; 7 nucleotides agree with TRBD1. V lost 3 bases to trimming and J lost 7 bases; unmatched junction nucleotides: 6. Germline V gives CDR1 GTSNPN, CDR2 SVGIG (reference sequence). The CDR3 length is 13 residues. CDR3 protein: CAWSRDRANEQFF. CDR3 in DNA: TGTGCCTGGAGCCGAGACAGGGCGAATGAGCAGTTCTTC.